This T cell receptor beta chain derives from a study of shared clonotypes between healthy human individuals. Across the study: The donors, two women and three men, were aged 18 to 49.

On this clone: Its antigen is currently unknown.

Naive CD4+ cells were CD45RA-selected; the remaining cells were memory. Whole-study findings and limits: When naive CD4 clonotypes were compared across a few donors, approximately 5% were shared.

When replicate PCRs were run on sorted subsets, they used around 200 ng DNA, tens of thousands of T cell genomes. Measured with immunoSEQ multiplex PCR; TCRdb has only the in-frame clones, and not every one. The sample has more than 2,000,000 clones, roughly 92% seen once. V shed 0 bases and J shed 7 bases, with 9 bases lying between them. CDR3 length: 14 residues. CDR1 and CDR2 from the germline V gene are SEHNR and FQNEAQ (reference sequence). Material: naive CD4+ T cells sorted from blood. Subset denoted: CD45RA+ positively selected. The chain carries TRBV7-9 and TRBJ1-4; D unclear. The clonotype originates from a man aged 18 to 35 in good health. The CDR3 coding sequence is TGTGCCAGCAGCTTAGCGGGGTGGGGTGAAAAACTGTTTTTT. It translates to CASSLAGWGEKLFF.